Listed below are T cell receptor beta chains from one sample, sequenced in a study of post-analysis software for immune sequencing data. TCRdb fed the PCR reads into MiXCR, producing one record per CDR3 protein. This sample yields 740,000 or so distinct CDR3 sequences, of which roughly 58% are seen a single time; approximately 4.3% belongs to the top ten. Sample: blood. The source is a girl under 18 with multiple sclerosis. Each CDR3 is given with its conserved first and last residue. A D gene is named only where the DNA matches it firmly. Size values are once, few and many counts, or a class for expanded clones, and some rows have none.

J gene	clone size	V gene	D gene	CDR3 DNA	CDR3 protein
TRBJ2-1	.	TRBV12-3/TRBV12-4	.	TGTGCCAGCAGGTCCGGGTCTCGACGCAATGAGCAGTGCTTC	CASRSGSRRNEQCF
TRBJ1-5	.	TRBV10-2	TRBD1	TGCGCCAGCAGCGGGACAGGGCGCAATCAGCCCCAGCATTTT	CASSGTGRNQPQHF
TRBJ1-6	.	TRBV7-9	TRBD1	TGTGCCAGCAGCTCCAAGCGCATTACAGGGGACAATAATTCACCCCTCCACTTT	CASSSKRITGDNNSPLHF
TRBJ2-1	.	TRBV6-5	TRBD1	TGTGCCAGCAGTTACTCAGGGGGACAGGGCCCGAATGAGCAGTTCTTC	CASSYSGGQGPNEQFF
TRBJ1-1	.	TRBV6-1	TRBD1	TGTGCCAGCAGTGAAACACCGGGACAGGGATTAATTGAAGCTTTCTTT	CASSETPGQGLIEAFF
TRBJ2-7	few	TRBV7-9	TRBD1	TGTGCCAGCAGCTTGGCCTTGGTGAAGACAGGGACCTACGAGCAGTACTTC	CASSLALVKTGTYEQYF
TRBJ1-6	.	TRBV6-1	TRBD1	TGTGCCAGCAGTGAACCGGGACAGGGAACTTCACCCCTCCACTTT	CASSEPGQGTSPLHF
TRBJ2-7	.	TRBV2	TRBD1	TGTGCCAGCATCGGACAGGGGGCTGAATACGAGCAGTACTTC	CASIGQGAEYEQYF
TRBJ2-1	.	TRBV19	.	TGTGGCAGTAGTCCCAGCGGAGGGACGGCTGAGCAGTTCTTC	CGSSPSGGTAEQFF
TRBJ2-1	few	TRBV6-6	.	TGTGCCAGCAGCCACCGCAGGGCCCCAGACTACAATGAGCAGTTCTTC	CASSHRRAPDYNEQFF
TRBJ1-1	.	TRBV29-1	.	TGCAGCGCGGGGGGGTTAGGGGCTTTCTTT	CSAGGLGAFF
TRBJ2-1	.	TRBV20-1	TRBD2	TGCAGTGCAACTATCGTCCTAGCGGGGAAGAATGAGCAGTTCTTC	CSATIVLAGKNEQFF
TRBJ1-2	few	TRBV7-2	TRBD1	TGTGCCAGCAGCTCTGACAGGGCCTGGGGTGGCTACACCTTC	CASSSDRAWGGYTF
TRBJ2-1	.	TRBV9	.	TGTGCCAGCAGCGTACAGGCGAGAGTAGCAGTTTACAATGAGCAGTTCTTC	CASSVQARVAVYNEQFF
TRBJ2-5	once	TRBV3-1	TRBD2	TGTGCCAGCAGCCAAGTGTTTAGCGGGAGCTCAGAGACCCAGTACTTC	CASSQVFSGSSETQYF
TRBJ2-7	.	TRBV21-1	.	TGTGCCAGCAGAGACACGATCTCCTACGAGCAGTACTTC	CASRDTISYEQYF
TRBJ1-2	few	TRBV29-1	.	TGCAGCGTTGACTCGGGGGCTAACTATGGCTACACCTTC	CSVDSGANYGYTF
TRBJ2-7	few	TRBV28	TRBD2	TGTGCCAGCCGCCTAACGCGACTAGCGGGATCCTACGAGCAGTACTTC	CASRLTRLAGSYEQYF
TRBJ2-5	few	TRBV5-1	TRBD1	TGCGCCAGCAGCGCAGGGGGCGTATCTTCGTACTTC	CASSAGGVSSYF
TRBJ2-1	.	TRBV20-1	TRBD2	TGCAGTGCTATAGCGGGGGGCGTAGGAGATGAGCAGTTCTTC	CSAIAGGVGDEQFF
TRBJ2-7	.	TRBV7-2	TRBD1	TGTGCCAGCAGCTGGGACAGGGGAAAGTACGAGCAGTACTTC	CASSWDRGKYEQYF
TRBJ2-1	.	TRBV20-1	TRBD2	TGCAGTGCCCGGGACTACTCCTACAATGAGCAGTTCTTC	CSARDYSYNEQFF
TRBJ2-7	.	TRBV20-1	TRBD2	TGCAGTGCTAGCGACGGGAGGGGATCCTACGAGCAGTACTTC	CSASDGRGSYEQYF
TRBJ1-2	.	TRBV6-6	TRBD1	TGTGCCAGCAGTGGGGGACAGCGCATAATAGGCTACACCTTC	CASSGGQRIIGYTF
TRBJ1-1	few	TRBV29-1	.	TGCAGCGTTGCCATGCGGGGGACTGAAGCTTTCTTT	CSVAMRGTEAFF
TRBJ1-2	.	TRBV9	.	TGTGCCAGCAGCGTAGCAAGGGACAACCGGTTTGGCTACACCTTC	CASSVARDNRFGYTF
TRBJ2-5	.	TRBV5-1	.	TGCGCCAGCAACCTCGGACCCTCCCTTCAGGTGCGGGAGACCCAGTACTTC	CASNLGPSLQVRETQYF
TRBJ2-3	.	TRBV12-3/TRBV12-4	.	TGTGCCAGCAGGACGGCTAGCACAGATACGCAGTATTTT	CASRTASTDTQYF
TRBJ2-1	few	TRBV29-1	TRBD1	TGCAGCGTTCGGACAGGCAATGAGCAGTTCTTC	CSVRTGNEQFF
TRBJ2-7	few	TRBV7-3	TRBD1	TGTGCCAGCAGCCCTGGACCGGGACAGGGACCCTACGAGCAGTACTTC	CASSPGPGQGPYEQYF
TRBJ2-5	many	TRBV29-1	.	TGCAGCGTTGGACCTTTGTACCAAGAGACCCAGTACTTC	CSVGPLYQETQYF
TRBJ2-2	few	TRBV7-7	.	TGTGCCAGCAGCTTAGGGCTAGGACAGTCCACCGGGGAGCTGTTTTTT	CASSLGLGQSTGELFF
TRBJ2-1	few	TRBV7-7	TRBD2	TGTGCCAGCAGCTCAAGTCCGGGACTAGACCACAATGAGCAGTTCTTC	CASSSSPGLDHNEQFF
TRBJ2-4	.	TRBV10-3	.	TGTGCCATCAGGTCGGATGAAAACATTCAGTACTTC	CAIRSDENIQYF
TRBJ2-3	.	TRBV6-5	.	TGTGCCAGCAGTTACTCTGTCCCGGGAAGGAGCACAGATACGCAGTATTTT	CASSYSVPGRSTDTQYF
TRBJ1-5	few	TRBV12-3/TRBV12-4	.	TGTGCCAGCAGTCCCCGGGACACCAATCAGCCCCAGCATTTT	CASSPRDTNQPQHF
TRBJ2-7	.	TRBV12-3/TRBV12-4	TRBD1	TGTGCCAGCAGCCTCGGACAGGGGGCGCTGGTCTACGAGCAGTACTTC	CASSLGQGALVYEQYF
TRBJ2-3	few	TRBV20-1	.	TGCAGCGCAGAGACCTACAGGGGGGGGTCAGATACGCAGTATTTT	CSAETYRGGSDTQYF
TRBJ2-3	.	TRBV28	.	TGTGCCAGCACCCAGGGGGGGAGGAGGGATACGCAGTATTTT	CASTQGGRRDTQYF
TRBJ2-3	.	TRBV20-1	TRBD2	TGCAGTGCTAGATCGCTAAGCGGGGGACTACCCACGGTTACGCAGTATTTT	CSARSLSGGLPTVTQYF
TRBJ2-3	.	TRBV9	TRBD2	TGTGCCAGCAGCGTAGGGGCTAGCGGGAGAGATACGCAGTATTTT	CASSVGASGRDTQYF